One sample yielded the 4 T cell receptor beta chains listed below, sequenced in a study of blood T cell repertoires in COVID-19. Generated by immunoSEQ multiplex PCR, the TCRdb table keeps only in-frame clones and is missing some. The sample holds 95,000 to 100,000 clones, around 90% seen once. Sequenced material: peripheral blood. These TCRs come from a human donor with COVID-19, enrolled during active disease. The donor label of this sample is uncertain.

This clone was seen only once. This chain links TRBV10-1 with TRBJ1-6, with 7 bases lining up with TRBD1. In germline, CDR1 is WNHNN, CDR2 SYGVQD (reference sequence). Trimming at V came to 9 bases and at J to 10 bases, leaving 6 bases not matched to a gene. The CDR3 is 12 residues long. The CDR3 sequence is CARGGPQSPLHF. For the CDR3, the DNA is TGCGCCAGAGGGGGCCCTCAGTCACCCCTCCACTTT.

This clone was counted once. The chain couples TRBV10-2 to TRBJ2-5; D remains unclear. CDR1 is WSHSY and CDR2 is SAAADI in the germline V gene. Trimming stripped 4 bases from V and 1 base from J, with 4 bases between. The CDR3 has 12 residues. CDR3 amino acids: CASSAVQETQYF. In DNA form, the CDR3 reads TGCGCCAGCAGTGCCGTCCAAGAGACCCAGTACTTC.

The chain uses TRBV7-9 and TRBJ2-1, with TRBD1 matching 10 bases. Germline values: CDR1 SEHNR, CDR2 FQNEAQ (reference sequence). Trimming removed 5 bases from V and 8 bases from J; junction bases left unmatched: 6. This CDR3 comprises 14 residues. In DNA form, the CDR3 reads TGTGCCAGCAGCCCCTGGGACAGGGGAGATGAGCAGTTCTTC. Protein sequence: CASSPWDRGDEQFF.

The DNA for the CDR3 is TGTGCCAGCAGTGCCCCTTTAGCGGGGGGGCTTCACAGCACAGATACGCAGTATTTT. It is translated as CASSAPLAGGLHSTDTQYF. The chain employs TRBV6-1 and TRBJ2-3; 11 nucleotides agree with TRBD2. Unmatched junction bases numbered 12, after V lost 4 bases and J lost 0 bases. The CDR3 is made up of 19 amino acids. Germline V gene data show CDR1 as MNHNS and CDR2 as SASEGT.